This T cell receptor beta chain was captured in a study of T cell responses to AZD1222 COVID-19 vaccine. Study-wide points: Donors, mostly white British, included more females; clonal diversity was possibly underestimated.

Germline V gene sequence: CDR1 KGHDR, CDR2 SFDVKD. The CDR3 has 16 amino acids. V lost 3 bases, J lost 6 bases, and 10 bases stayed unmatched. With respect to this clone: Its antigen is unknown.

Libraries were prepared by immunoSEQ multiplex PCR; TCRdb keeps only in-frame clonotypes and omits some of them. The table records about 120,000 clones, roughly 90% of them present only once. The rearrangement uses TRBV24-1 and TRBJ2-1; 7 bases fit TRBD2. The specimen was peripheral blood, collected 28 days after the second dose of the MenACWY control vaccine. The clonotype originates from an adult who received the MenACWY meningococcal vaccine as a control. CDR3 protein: CATSDVGRAGPNEQFF. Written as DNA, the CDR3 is TGTGCCACCAGTGATGTGGGGAGGGCCGGCCCCAATGAGCAGTTCTTC.